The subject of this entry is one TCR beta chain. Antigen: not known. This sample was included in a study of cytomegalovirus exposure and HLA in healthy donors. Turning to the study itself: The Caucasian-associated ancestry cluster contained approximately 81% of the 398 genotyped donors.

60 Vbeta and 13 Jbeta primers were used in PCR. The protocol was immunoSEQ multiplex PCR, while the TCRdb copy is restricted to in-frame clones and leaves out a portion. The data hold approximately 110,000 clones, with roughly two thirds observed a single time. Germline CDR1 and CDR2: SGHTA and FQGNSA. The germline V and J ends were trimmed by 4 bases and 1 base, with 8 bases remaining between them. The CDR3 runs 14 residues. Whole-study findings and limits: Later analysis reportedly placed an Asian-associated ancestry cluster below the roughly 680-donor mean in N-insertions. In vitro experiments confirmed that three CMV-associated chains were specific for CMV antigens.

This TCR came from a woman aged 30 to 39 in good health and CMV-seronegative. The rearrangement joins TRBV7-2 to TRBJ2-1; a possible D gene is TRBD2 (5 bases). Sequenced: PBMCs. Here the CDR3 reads CASSSPGSYNEQFF. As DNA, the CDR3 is TGTGCCAGCAGCTCCCCGGGGTCCTACAATGAGCAGTTCTTC.